This T cell receptor (beta chain) came from a study of blood T cells in healthy people across ages. V was trimmed by 8 bases and J by 5 bases, leaving 15 bases between them. Germline CDR1 and CDR2: SNHLY and FYNNEI. The CDR3 runs 13 residues. PCR was performed a second time for roughly 7 to 11 cycles using a sample-barcoded 5' primer and a J-beta primer mix. TCRdb reprocessed the 5' RACE reads with MiXCR, giving one entry per CDR3 protein. The sample shows about 970,000 distinct CDR3 sequences, 51% of them seen only once. Peripheral blood from each donor was collected in a volume of 9.5 to 10 milliliters. In each sample, at least 7 million PBMCs were isolated. General observations from the study: With unsorted PBMCs, a conclusive comparison of naive versus antigen-experienced cells was not possible. Fewer expanded clones and more diversity marked long-lived versus aged donors.

Comments on this clonotype: Antigen specificity is unknown.

The source material was blood. The gene calls are TRBV2 and TRBJ2-5; D perhaps matches TRBD1 (6 bases). The TCR comes from a woman in her sixties or seventies in good health. The CDR3 spells CASHEGEGETQYF. In DNA form, the CDR3 reads TGTGCCAGCCACGAGGGGGAAGGCGAGACCCAGTACTTC.